The 3 T cell receptor beta chains in this list originate from one sample, sequenced in a study of T cells in women clearing cervical HPV infection. Generated by immunoSEQ multiplex PCR, the TCRdb table keeps only in-frame clones and is missing some. This sample's clone table lists about 39,000 clones. Sequenced material: blood buffy coat. All receptors come from a woman between 18 and 75 years old with a cervical HPV16 infection that either progressed to CIN3+ or cleared (not recorded which).

In the case of this clone: The read ends 3 residues shy of where the CDR3 ends; the end is completed using the germline J gene. The V call is TRBV5-1, the J call TRBJ1-4; D is undetermined. The CDR3 runs 11 residues. Trimming shortened V by 5 bases and J by 10 bases, and 9 bases separated the two germline ends. The V gene's germline CDR1 is SGHRS and CDR2 YFSETQ. The CDR3: CASRTEGKLFF. The sequenced part of the CDR3 DNA is TGCGCCAGCAGAACGGAGGGAAAA.

The CDR3 is CASSLGSQGAQDTQYF. The CDR3 DNA, read in part, is TGTGCCAGCAGCTTAGGGTCACAGGGGGCCCAAGATACG. The chain links TRBV7-6 to TRBJ2-3; 9 bases match TRBD1. With the read ending 3 residues before the CDR3 end, the germline J gene is used to fill in that end. The CDR3 runs to 16 residues. The germline V gene encodes CDR1 SGHVS and CDR2 FNYEAQ. The V and J ends lost 1 base and 5 bases, in that order; junction bases with no gene match: 7.

A word on this clone: The read halts 3 residues ahead of the CDR3 end, with the missing end drawn from the germline J gene. The genes are TRBV19 and TRBJ1-2, with a tentative D call TRBD1 (6 bases). The germline gives CDR1 LNHDA, CDR2 SQIVND (reference sequence). The CDR3 has 15 residues. Trimming cost V 5 bases and J 2 bases, with 15 bases left between them. The CDR3 DNA, read in part, is TGTGCCAGTAGTTTACTGACAGGTCCCAACTATGGC. It is translated as CASSLLTGPNYG. The entire CDR3 is CASSLLTGPNYGYTF.